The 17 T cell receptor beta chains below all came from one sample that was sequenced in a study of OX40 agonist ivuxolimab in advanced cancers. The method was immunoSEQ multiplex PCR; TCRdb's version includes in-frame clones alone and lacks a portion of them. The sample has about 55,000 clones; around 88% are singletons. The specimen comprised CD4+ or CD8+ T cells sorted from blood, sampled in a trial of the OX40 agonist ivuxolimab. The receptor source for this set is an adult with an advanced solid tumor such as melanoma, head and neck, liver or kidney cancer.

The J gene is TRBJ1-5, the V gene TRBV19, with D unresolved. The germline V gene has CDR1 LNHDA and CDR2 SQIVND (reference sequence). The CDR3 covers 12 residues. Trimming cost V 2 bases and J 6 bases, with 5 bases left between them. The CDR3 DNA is TGTGCCAGTAGTATATCGATTCAGCCCCAGCATTTT. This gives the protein CASSISIQPQHF.

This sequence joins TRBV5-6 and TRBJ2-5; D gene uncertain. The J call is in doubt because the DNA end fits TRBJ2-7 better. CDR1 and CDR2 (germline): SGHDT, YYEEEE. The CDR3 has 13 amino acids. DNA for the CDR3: TGTGCCAGCAGCCCCCGATCCGGCTACGAGCAGTACTTC. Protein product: CASSPRSGYEQYF.

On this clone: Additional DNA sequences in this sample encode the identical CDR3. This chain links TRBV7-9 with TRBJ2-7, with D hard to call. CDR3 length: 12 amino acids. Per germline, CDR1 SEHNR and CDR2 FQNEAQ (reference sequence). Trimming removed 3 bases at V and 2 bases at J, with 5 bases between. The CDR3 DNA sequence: TGTGCCAGCAGCTTCTCCCCCTACGAGCAGTACTTC. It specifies CASSFSPYEQYF. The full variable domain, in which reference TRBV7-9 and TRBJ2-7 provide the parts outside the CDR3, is DTGVSQNPRHKITKRGQNVTFRCDPISEHNRLYWYRQTLGQGPEFLTYFQNEAQLEKSRLLSDRFSAERPKGSFSTLEIQRTEQGDSAMYLCASSFSPYEQYFGPGTRLTVT.

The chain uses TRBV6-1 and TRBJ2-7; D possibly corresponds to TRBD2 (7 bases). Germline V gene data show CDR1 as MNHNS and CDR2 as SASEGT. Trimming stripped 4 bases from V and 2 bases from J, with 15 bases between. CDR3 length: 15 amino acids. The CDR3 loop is CASSGGGEGPYEQYF. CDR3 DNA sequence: TGTGCCAGCAGTGGGGGGGGCGAGGGGCCCTACGAGCAGTACTTC.

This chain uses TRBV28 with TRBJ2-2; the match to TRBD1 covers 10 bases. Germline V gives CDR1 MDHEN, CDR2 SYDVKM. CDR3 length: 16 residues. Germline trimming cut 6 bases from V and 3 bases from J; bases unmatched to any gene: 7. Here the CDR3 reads CASSRPGQGYTGELFF. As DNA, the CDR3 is TGTGCCAGCAGCAGACCGGGACAGGGGTACACCGGGGAGCTGTTTTTT.

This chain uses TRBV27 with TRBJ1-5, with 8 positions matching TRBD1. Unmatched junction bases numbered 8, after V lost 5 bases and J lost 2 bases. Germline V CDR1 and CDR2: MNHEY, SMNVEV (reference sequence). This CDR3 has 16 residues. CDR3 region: CASSRQMDRGNQPQHF. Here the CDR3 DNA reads TGTGCCAGCAGTCGACAAATGGACAGGGGCAATCAGCCCCAGCATTTT.

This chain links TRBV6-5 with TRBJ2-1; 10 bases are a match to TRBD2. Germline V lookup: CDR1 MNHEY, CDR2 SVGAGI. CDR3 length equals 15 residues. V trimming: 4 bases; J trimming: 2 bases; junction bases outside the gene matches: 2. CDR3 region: CASSSGLAAYNEQFF. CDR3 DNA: TGTGCCAGCAGTTCCGGACTAGCGGCCTACAATGAGCAGTTCTTC.

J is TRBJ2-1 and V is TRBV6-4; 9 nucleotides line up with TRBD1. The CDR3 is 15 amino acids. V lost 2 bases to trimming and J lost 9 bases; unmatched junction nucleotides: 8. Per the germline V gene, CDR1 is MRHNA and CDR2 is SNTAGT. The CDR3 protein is CASSDMGQGMGEQFF. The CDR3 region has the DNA TGTGCCAGCAGTGACATGGGACAGGGAATGGGTGAGCAGTTCTTC.

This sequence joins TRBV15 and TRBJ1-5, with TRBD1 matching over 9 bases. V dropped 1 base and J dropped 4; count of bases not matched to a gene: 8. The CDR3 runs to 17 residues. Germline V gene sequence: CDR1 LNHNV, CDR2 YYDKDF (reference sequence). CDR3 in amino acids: CATSRVGQTGGNQPQHF. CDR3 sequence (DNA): TGTGCCACCAGCAGAGTGGGGCAGACAGGGGGTAATCAGCCCCAGCATTTT.

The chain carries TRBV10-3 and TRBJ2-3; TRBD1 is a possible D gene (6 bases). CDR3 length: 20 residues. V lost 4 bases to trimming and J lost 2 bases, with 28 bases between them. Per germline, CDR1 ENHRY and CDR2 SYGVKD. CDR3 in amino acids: CAISGRGEGQKLFNTDTQYF. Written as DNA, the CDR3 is TGTGCCATCAGTGGACGAGGCGAAGGACAGAAGCTTTTTAACACAGATACGCAGTATTTT.

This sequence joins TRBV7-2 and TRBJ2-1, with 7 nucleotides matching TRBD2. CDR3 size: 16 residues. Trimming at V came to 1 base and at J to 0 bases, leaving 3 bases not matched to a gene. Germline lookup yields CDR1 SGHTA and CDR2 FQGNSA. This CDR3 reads CASSLVAGSSYNEQFF. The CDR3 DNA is TGTGCCAGCAGCTTAGTAGCGGGTAGCTCCTACAATGAGCAGTTCTTC.

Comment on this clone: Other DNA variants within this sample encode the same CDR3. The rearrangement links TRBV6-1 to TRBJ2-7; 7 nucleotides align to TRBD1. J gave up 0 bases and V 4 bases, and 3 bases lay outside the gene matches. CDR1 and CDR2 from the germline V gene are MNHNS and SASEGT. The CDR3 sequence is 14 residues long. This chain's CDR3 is CASSGRGSSYEQYF. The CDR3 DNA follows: TGTGCCAGCAGTGGCAGGGGGAGCTCCTACGAGCAGTACTTC.

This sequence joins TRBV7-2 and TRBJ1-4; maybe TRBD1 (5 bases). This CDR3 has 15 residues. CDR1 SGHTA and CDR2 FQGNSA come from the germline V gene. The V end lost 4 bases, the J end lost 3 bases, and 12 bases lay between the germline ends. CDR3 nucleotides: TGTGCCAGCAGCTCCGAAGGGGATGCTAATGAAAAACTGTTTTTT. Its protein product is CASSSEGDANEKLFF.

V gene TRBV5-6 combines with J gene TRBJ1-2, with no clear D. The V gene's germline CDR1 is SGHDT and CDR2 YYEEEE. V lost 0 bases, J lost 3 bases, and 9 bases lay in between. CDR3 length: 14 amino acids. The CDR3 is CASSLGHLDYGYTF. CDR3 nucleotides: TGTGCCAGCAGCTTGGGGCACTTGGACTATGGCTACACCTTC.

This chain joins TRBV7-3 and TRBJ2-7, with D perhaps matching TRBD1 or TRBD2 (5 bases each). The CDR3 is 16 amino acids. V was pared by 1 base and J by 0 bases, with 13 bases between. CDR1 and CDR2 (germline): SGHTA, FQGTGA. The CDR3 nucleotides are TGTGCCAGCAGCTTAAGTGGCGCAGGGAGCTCCTACGAGCAGTACTTC. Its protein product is CASSLSGAGSSYEQYF.

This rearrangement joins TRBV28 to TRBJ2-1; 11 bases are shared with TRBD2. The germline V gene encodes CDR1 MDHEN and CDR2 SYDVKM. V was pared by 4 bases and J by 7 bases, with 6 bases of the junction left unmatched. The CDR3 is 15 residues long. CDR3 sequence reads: CASSWGSGGANEQFF. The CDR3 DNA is TGTGCCAGCAGTTGGGGTAGCGGGGGGGCTAATGAGCAGTTCTTC.

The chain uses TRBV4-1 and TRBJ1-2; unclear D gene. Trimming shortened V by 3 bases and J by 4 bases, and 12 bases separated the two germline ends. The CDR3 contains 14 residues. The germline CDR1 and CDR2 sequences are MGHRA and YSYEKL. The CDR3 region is CASSQDLGGYGYTF. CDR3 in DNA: TGCGCCAGCAGCCAGGACCTGGGTGGCTATGGCTACACCTTC.